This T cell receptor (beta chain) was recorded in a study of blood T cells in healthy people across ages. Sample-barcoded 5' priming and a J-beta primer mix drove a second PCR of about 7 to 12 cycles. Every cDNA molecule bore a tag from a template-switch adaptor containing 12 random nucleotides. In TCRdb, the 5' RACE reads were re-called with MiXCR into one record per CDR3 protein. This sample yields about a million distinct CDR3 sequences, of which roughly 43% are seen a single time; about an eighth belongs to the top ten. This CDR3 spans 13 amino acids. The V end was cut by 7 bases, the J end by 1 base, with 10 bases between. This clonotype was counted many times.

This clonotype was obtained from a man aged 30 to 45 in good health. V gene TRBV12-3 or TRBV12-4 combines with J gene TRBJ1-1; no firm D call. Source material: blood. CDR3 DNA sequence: TGTGCCAGCACCCCGTTTGAGAACACTGAAGCTTTCTTT. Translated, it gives CASTPFENTEAFF.